The 18 T cell receptor beta chains in this list originate from one sample, sequenced in a study of T cells in Graves' hyperthyroidism and ophthalmopathy. TCR beta CDR3 region amplification was performed from RNA transcripts. First-round RT-PCR of the TCR CDR3 relied on the HTBI primer set. TCRdb fed the multiplex PCR reads into MiXCR, producing one record per CDR3 protein. This table holds fewer than 400,000 distinct CDR3 sequences, around 15% found once. The sequenced sample consisted of blood. The receptors originated from a man aged 50 to 59 with Graves' ophthalmopathy.

This CDR3 is CSARESLSTDTQYF. The CDR3, as DNA: TGCAGTGCTAGGGAGAGCCTTAGCACAGATACGCAGTATTTT. The V call is TRBV20-1, the J call TRBJ2-3; D is unclear. Trimming cost V 3 bases and J 0 bases, with 10 bases left between them. The CDR3 length is 14 residues. The germline V gene encodes CDR1 DFQATT and CDR2 SNEGSKA (reference sequence).

This clonotype was seen at least ten times. This rearrangement joins TRBV3-1 to TRBJ2-2; 10 bases line up with TRBD1. The CDR3 contains 15 residues. V lost 6 bases, J lost 5 bases, and 6 bases stayed unmatched. The germline CDR1 and CDR2 sequences are LGHDT and YNNKEL (reference sequence). The CDR3 nucleotides read TGTGCCAGCAGTCCCGTGGACAGGGGGACCGGGGAGCTGTTTTTT. Translation: CASSPVDRGTGELFF.

The V and J genes are TRBV13 and TRBJ2-7; 7 bases match TRBD1. The V segment lost 5 bases and the J segment 3 bases; nucleotides outside the gene matches: 7. The CDR3 spans 14 residues. The germline V gene has CDR1 PRHDT and CDR2 FYEKMQ (reference sequence). The DNA of the CDR3 is TGTGCCAGCAGCCCAGGACAGGACTTCTACGAGCAGTACTTC. This sequence encodes CASSPGQDFYEQYF.

This clonotype has only a few counts. The CDR3 bases are TGTGCCAGTAGTATAGAGGGGATTAGTACTGAAGCTTTCTTT. It is translated as CASSIEGISTEAFF. J is TRBJ1-1 and V is TRBV19; D unresolved. The germline CDR1 and CDR2 sequences are LNHDA and SQIVND (reference sequence). The CDR3 runs to 14 residues. Trimming pared 0 bases from V and 5 bases from J, leaving 10 bases between.

Remarks on this clonotype: A read error is possible here, since a much larger clone lies one base away. This chain connects TRBV11-2 to TRBJ2-2, with 7 bases that match TRBD1. The V segment lost 4 bases and the J segment 10 bases; nucleotides outside the gene matches: 15. This CDR3 has 16 residues. Per the germline V gene, CDR1 is SGHAT and CDR2 is FQNNGV. The CDR3 nucleotides read TGTGCCAGCAGCTCCATGCGTAGGGGGCTCGTCGAGGAGCTGTTTTTT. It specifies CASSSMRRGLVEELFF.

This sequence joins TRBV25-1 and TRBJ1-2; D is undetermined. Germline V gene data show CDR1 as MGHDK and CDR2 as SYGVNS. CDR3 length: 13 residues. V was shortened by 2 bases and J by 7 bases, with 11 bases between the two germline ends. The CDR3 protein is CASSEVVGSGYTF. The CDR3 DNA reads TGTGCCAGCAGTGAAGTTGTGGGTTCTGGCTACACCTTC.

Regarding this clonotype: This may be a read error, as it is one base from a much larger clone. The chain couples TRBV7-9 to TRBJ2-3; 7 nucleotides agree with TRBD2. The CDR3 contains 14 residues. Germline V gene lookup returns CDR1 SEHNR and CDR2 FQNEAQ (reference sequence). The trim removed 5 bases at V and 2 bases at J, leaving 4 bases unmatched. Written as DNA, the CDR3 is TGTGCCAGCAGCGGCCGGGACTACACAGATACGCAGTATTTT. Amino acid sequence: CASSGRDYTDTQYF.

The chain recombines TRBV28 with TRBJ2-1, with D perhaps TRBD1 or TRBD2 (5 bases each). The J call is in doubt because the DNA end fits TRBJ2-7 better. The CDR3 is 15 amino acids. Germline loops: CDR1 MDHEN, CDR2 SYDVKM. CDR3 in amino acids: CASSFPGRAQNEQYF. CDR3 DNA: TGTGCCAGCAGTTTCCCGGGACGGGCGCAGAATGAGCAGTACTTC.

This chain connects TRBV4-2 to TRBJ2-4, with D possibly matching TRBD2 (5 bases). This CDR3 is 16 amino acids long. Trimming shortened V by 0 bases and J by 3 bases, and 12 bases separated the two germline ends. Per germline, CDR1 LGHNA and CDR2 YNFKEQ. The CDR3 is CASSQDGGVVKNIQYF. The CDR3 nucleotides are TGTGCCAGCAGCCAAGATGGAGGTGTGGTCAAAAACATTCAGTACTTC.

This clonotype was counted at least ten times. J is TRBJ1-1 and V is TRBV20-1; D remains unclear. Per germline, CDR1 DFQATT and CDR2 SNEGSKA (reference sequence). V was clipped by 6 bases and J by 7 bases, with 15 bases between them. The CDR3 spans 12 residues. In DNA form, the CDR3 reads TGCAGTGCCCCCGGCGGAGGGAATGAAGCTTTCTTT. It encodes CSAPGGGNEAFF.

This clonotype was counted a few times. The chain employs TRBV15 and TRBJ2-5; TRBD2 is a possible D gene (5 bases). V gave up 5 bases and J gave up 5 bases, with 12 bases separating them. Germline lookup yields CDR1 LNHNV and CDR2 YYDKDF (reference sequence). The length of the CDR3 is 13 residues. CDR3 nucleotides: TGTGCCACCAGCGGACGGGATTGGGAGACCCAGTACTTC. It encodes CATSGRDWETQYF. The entire variable domain, with the rest obtained from reference TRBV15 and TRBJ2-5, is as follows: DAMVIQNPRYQVTQFGKPVTLSCSQTLNHNVMYWYQQKSSQAPKLLFHYYDKDFNNEADTPDNFQSRRPNTSFCFLDIRSPGLGDTAMYLCATSGRDWETQYFGPGTRLLVL.

This clonotype was seen many times. The chain recombines TRBV10-3 with TRBJ1-1; possible D gene TRBD1, 5 bases. Trimming took 3 bases from V and 8 from J, leaving 13 bases between them. The CDR3 is made up of 13 amino acids. Germline V CDR1 and CDR2: ENHRY, SYGVKD. CDR3: CAISESTGQEAFF. The CDR3 DNA sequence: TGTGCCATCAGTGAATCAACAGGCCAAGAAGCTTTCTTT.

This clonotype has just a few counts. The chain is built from TRBV18 and TRBJ2-1; tentative D call: TRBD1 (6 bases). This CDR3 is 14 amino acids long. V was pared by 4 bases and J by 6 bases, with 13 bases between. CDR1 is KGHSH, CDR2 LQKENI, per germline. CDR3 amino acids: CASSQWTVGNEQFF. Written as DNA, the CDR3 is TGTGCCAGCTCACAGTGGACAGTCGGCAATGAGCAGTTCTTC.

A few counts support this clonotype. The J gene is TRBJ2-2, the V gene TRBV29-1; D remains ambiguous. The CDR3 covers 13 residues. Germline loops: CDR1 SQVTM, CDR2 ANQGSEA. Trimming shortened V by 4 bases and J by 5 bases, and 11 bases separated the two germline ends. Here the CDR3 reads CSVVRVGTGELFF. The CDR3, as DNA: TGCAGCGTTGTAAGGGTGGGGACCGGGGAGCTGTTTTTT.

This clonotype was seen ten or more times. J is TRBJ2-3 and V is TRBV18; D not resolved. Trimming removed 3 bases at V and 2 bases at J, with 6 bases between. From germline, CDR1 is KGHSH and CDR2 LQKENI. CDR3 length: 13 amino acids. CDR3 in DNA: TGTGCCAGCTCACCGGACCACACAGATACGCAGTATTTT. It translates to CASSPDHTDTQYF.

This clonotype has just a few counts. The chain couples TRBV29-1 to TRBJ1-5; tentatively, D is TRBD1 (6 bases). Trimming left V 4 bases short and J 6 bases short, with 19 bases between. In germline, CDR1 is SQVTM, CDR2 ANQGSEA. CDR3 length: 15 residues. The CDR3: CSVVVGGSSGQPQHF. In DNA form, the CDR3 reads TGCAGCGTTGTGGTAGGGGGTAGTTCCGGTCAGCCCCAGCATTTT.

This clonotype was detected many times. The rearrangement uses TRBV28 and TRBJ2-7; D might be TRBD1 (6 bases). The CDR3 totals 17 residues. Trimming pared 7 bases from V and 2 bases from J, leaving 24 bases between. CDR1 MDHEN and CDR2 SYDVKM come from the germline V gene. The CDR3 sequence: CASKGPPGTPTAYEQYF. CDR3 DNA sequence: TGTGCCAGCAAAGGGCCCCCCGGGACACCAACCGCCTACGAGCAGTACTTC.

This clonotype was seen a handful of times. The rearrangement uses TRBV4-1 and TRBJ2-7; 8 bases align to TRBD2. The CDR3 is 14 residues long. Germline loops: CDR1 MGHRA, CDR2 YSYEKL. V lost 1 base to trimming and J lost 3 bases; unmatched junction nucleotides: 2. The CDR3 reads CASSQGREDYEQYF. The CDR3 DNA reads TGCGCCAGCAGCCAAGGGCGGGAGGACTACGAGCAGTACTTC.